These T cell receptor beta chains were read from a single sample in a study of regulatory T cells in long-lasting Graves disease. TCRdb re-called the multiplex PCR reads with MiXCR, one entry per CDR3 protein. The sample holds around 420,000 distinct CDR3 sequences, about 14% seen once. The sample here was peripheral blood mononuclear cells (PBMCs), taken at new diagnosis, from a patient treated with antithyroid drugs. These receptor sequences come from a female donor with Graves disease. Both conserved end residues are part of each CDR3. A D gene is named only where the DNA matches it firmly. Only some rows state a clone size, as once, few, many or a class for expanded clones.

TRBJ1-1 many TRBD1 TRBV29-1 TGCAGCGTTGGGACAGGGGGGAACACTGAAGCTTTCTTT CSVGTGGNTEAFF
TRBJ1-1 many TRBD1 TRBV12-3/TRBV12-4 TGTGCCAGCAGTTCGGGACAGGGGAGGGTCGGCGGCACTGAAGCTTTCTTT CASSSGQGRVGGTEAFF
TRBJ1-2 many NA TRBV24-1 TGTGCCACCAGCGCCCCGGGACACGAGTATGGCTACACCTTC CATSAPGHEYGYTF
TRBJ2-7 many NA TRBV20-1 TGCAGTGCTAGAGGTGGCGGACGGCCTGGGGCCTACGAGCAGTACTTC CSARGGGRPGAYEQYF
TRBJ1-6 many NA TRBV7-9 TGTGCCAGCAGCTCCTCAGGAGATTCACCCCTCCACTTT CASSSSGDSPLHF
TRBJ1-6 NA NA TRBV7-2 TGTGCCAGCAGCCCGCCGGGGGGTTTGGGTTCACCCCTCCACTTT CASSPPGGLGSPLHF
TRBJ2-1 many TRBD2 TRBV11-2 TGTGCCAGCATCCTGAATCGACTAGCGGGGTACAATGAGCAGTTCTTC CASILNRLAGYNEQFF
TRBJ2-7 NA NA TRBV20-1 TGCAGTGCTAGAGATGGGGGGCGGGCAATCTACGAGCAGTACTTC CSARDGGRAIYEQYF
TRBJ2-6 NA TRBD1 TRBV28 TGTGCCAGTAGTTTATTAGGGACAGGGGAAACTGGGGCCAACGTCCTGACTTTC CASSLLGTGETGANVLTF
TRBJ1-4 NA NA TRBV7-7 TGTGCTAGCAGCTACTCGACAAGTTTGGGTGAAAAACTGTTTTTT CASSYSTSLGEKLFF
TRBJ1-2 NA TRBD1 TRBV30 TGTGCCTGGAGTGGGACAGGCTACTATGGCTACACCTTC CAWSGTGYYGYTF
TRBJ1-2 many NA TRBV5-1 TGCGCCAGCAGCTCCAAACAACAGGGCACTAACTATGGCTACACCTTC CASSSKQQGTNYGYTF
TRBJ1-1 many TRBD1 TRBV27 TGTGCCAGCAAATTGGGGGACAGAATGAACACTGAAGCTTTCTTT CASKLGDRMNTEAFF
TRBJ2-7 NA NA TRBV7-2 TGTGCCAGCAGCTTAGAGGCGGGGGACAAAGAGCAGTACTTC CASSLEAGDKEQYF
TRBJ2-3 many TRBD1 TRBV7-9 TGTGCCAGCAGCTTAGCGCAACAGGGGTGGGATACGCAGTATTTT CASSLAQQGWDTQYF
TRBJ1-2 many NA TRBV20-1 TGCAGTGCTAGAGATTTTGGGGAGGGCTACACCTTC CSARDFGEGYTF
TRBJ2-1 NA NA TRBV7-2 TGTGCCAGCAGCTTAAACTGGGGTTCAGACAATGAGCAGTTCTTC CASSLNWGSDNEQFF
TRBJ2-1 few TRBD2 TRBV20-1 TGCAGTGCTAGAGGCGGTAGCGGGACCTACAATGAGCAGTTCTTC CSARGGSGTYNEQFF
TRBJ1-2 NA NA TRBV5-4 TGTGCCAGCAGCTTGGACAGGGCACTCACCTTC CASSLDRALTF
TRBJ2-7 many TRBD1 TRBV6-1 TGTGCCAGCAGGGGACAGGGGGCTGAACAAAAGCCCTACGAGCAGTACTTC CASRGQGAEQKPYEQYF
TRBJ1-5 NA TRBD1 TRBV19 TGTGCCAGTAGCATCACAGGGGTTAGAAATCAGCCCCAGCATTTT CASSITGVRNQPQHF